The 10 T cell receptor beta chains presented below share a single source sample, sequenced in a study of T cell changes during pregnancy in multiple sclerosis. Clones were sequenced by immunoSEQ multiplex PCR, and TCRdb holds only the in-frame ones, with some missing. In the table there are about 100,000 clones, about nine tenths of which are singletons. This specimen consisted of peripheral blood, obtained in the third trimester of pregnancy. These TCRs come from a female donor in good health, enrolled as a control in a pregnancy study.

The rearrangement joins TRBV5-4 to TRBJ2-6; no clear D gene. This CDR3 spans 17 amino acids. Trimming removed 1 base from V and 4 bases from J, with 15 bases in between. Germline V gene sequence: CDR1 SGHNT, CDR2 YYREEE (reference sequence). The CDR3 DNA is TGTGCCAGCAGCTTGATTTCCCTGGCCGGGGGGGCCAACGTCCTGACTTTC. Translated, it gives CASSLISLAGGANVLTF.

This clone appeared once. The chain joins TRBV5-4 to TRBJ1-2, with TRBD1 as a possible D gene (6 bases). Between the trimmed V and J ends, which lost 5 bases and 4 bases, there was a span of 15 bases. This CDR3 is built from 14 residues. Per germline, CDR1 SGHNT and CDR2 YYREEE (reference sequence). The CDR3 nucleotides are TGTGCCAGCAGTCAACAGGGACATGGCTATGGCTACACCTTC. Translated, it gives CASSQQGHGYGYTF.

V is TRBV27 and J is TRBJ2-7; 10 bases line up with TRBD1. V was pared by 3 bases and J by 2 bases, with 7 bases of the junction left unmatched. The CDR3 spans 16 residues. Germline V gene data show CDR1 as MNHEY and CDR2 as SMNVEV (reference sequence). CDR3 in amino acids: CASSFRDRGFPYEQYF. The CDR3 nucleotides read TGTGCCAGCAGTTTTCGGGACAGGGGTTTCCCCTACGAGCAGTACTTC.

This clone is a singleton in its sample. The rearrangement links TRBV5-6 to TRBJ2-1, with no clear D. Trimming shortened V by 0 bases and J by 10 bases, and 8 bases separated the two germline ends. This CDR3 spans 12 amino acids. Germline V gene data show CDR1 as SGHDT and CDR2 as YYEEEE. The chain's CDR3 is CASSLGGVEQFF. CDR3 DNA: TGTGCCAGCAGCTTGGGAGGCGTGGAGCAGTTCTTC.

This clone was found once. The chain uses TRBV7-9 and TRBJ2-7; 7 bases agree with TRBD1. Trimming took 5 bases from V and 1 from J; bases not matched to a gene: 8. The CDR3 spans 15 residues. The germline V gene encodes CDR1 SEHNR and CDR2 FQNEAQ (reference sequence). The CDR3 DNA follows: TGTGCCAGCAGCGTTGGGACAGCCGCTTCCTACGAGCAGTACTTC. This translates into CASSVGTAASYEQYF.

The genes are TRBV7-2 and TRBJ1-1; 10 positions match TRBD1. CDR3 length: 16 amino acids. Germline V CDR1 and CDR2: SGHTA, FQGNSA. V lost 3 bases, J lost 1 base, and 5 bases stayed unmatched. CDR3 sequence reads: CASSLGTGDGNTEAFF. The DNA for the CDR3 is TGTGCCAGCAGCTTGGGGACAGGGGACGGGAACACTGAAGCTTTCTTT.

The rearrangement links TRBV30 to TRBJ1-2, with D perhaps TRBD1 (5 bases). The CDR3 loop spans 10 amino acids. V gave up 5 bases and J gave up 6 bases, with 7 bases separating them. Germline V gene sequence: CDR1 GTSNPN, CDR2 SVGIG (reference sequence). This CDR3 reads CAWAGNGYTF. CDR3 bases: TGTGCCTGGGCAGGGAATGGCTACACCTTC.

V is TRBV9 and J is TRBJ2-5; possibly TRBD1 for D (5 bases). The V and J ends lost 6 bases and 2 bases respectively, with 14 bases between them. CDR1 and CDR2 from the germline V gene are SGDLS and YYNGEE. This CDR3 spans 14 amino acids. The CDR3 protein is CASIVGAPQETQYF. The CDR3 DNA is TGTGCCAGCATCGTTGGGGCCCCACAAGAGACCCAGTACTTC.

The V call is TRBV30, the J call TRBJ2-1, with 11 bases matching TRBD2. The V gene's germline CDR1 is GTSNPN and CDR2 SVGIG (reference sequence). The trim removed 5 bases at V and 1 base at J, leaving 13 bases unmatched. The CDR3 runs 18 residues. This chain's CDR3 is CAWRRGSGGVLSYNEQFF. In DNA form, the CDR3 reads TGTGCCTGGCGTCGGGGTAGCGGGGGGGTCCTATCCTACAATGAGCAGTTCTTC.

CDR3 sequence: CASSLGTVTNEKLFF. For the CDR3, the DNA is TGTGCCAGCTCCCTTGGGACAGTGACTAATGAAAAACTGTTTTTT. V gene TRBV18 combines with J gene TRBJ1-4, with 7 positions matching TRBD1. This CDR3 spans 15 amino acids. Looked up from germline, CDR1 is KGHSH and CDR2 is LQKENI. The J segment lost 2 bases and the V segment lost 6 bases, leaving 6 bases of the junction unmatched. Drawing the rest from reference TRBV18 and TRBJ1-4, the complete variable domain is NAGVMQNPRHLVRRRGQEARLRCSPMKGHSHVYWYRQLPEEGLKFMVYLQKENIIDESGMPKERFSAEFPKEGPSILRIQQVVRGDSAAYFCASSLGTVTNEKLFFGSGTQLSVL.